This T cell receptor beta chain was found in a study of T cells in Graves' hyperthyroidism and ophthalmopathy. Study results and caveats: In blood, most of the thyroid clonotypes expanded above 0.001 were also present.

Ophthalmopathy patients had Clinical Activity Score at least 3, NOSPECS grade at least 4, duration under 3 months. Uncontrolled infections, other autoimmune diseases, pregnancy or lactation led to exclusion of patients. The study based diagnoses on clinical symptoms, serum thyroxine and TRAb, thyroid ultrasound and orbital computed tomography. This clonotype came up many times. Its matching antigen is unknown. The source material, RNA transcripts, was used to amplify TCR beta CDR3 regions. Using the HTBI primer set, a first-round RT-PCR was run on the TCR CDR3. MiXCR was run by TCRdb on the multiplex PCR reads, yielding one entry per CDR3 protein. The sample lists approximately 610,000 distinct CDR3 sequences, 14% to 15% occurring once. Germline V gives CDR1 MDHEN, CDR2 SYDVKM. The V and J ends lost 3 bases and 1 base respectively, with 18 bases between them. This CDR3 contains 17 residues.

Sequencing was performed on blood. This chain links TRBV28 with TRBJ2-5; D perhaps matches TRBD2 (5 bases). This clonotype was sampled from a woman aged 40 to 50 with Graves' ophthalmopathy. The CDR3 bases are TGTGCCAGCAGTTTCATGTTCGGAACGGGAACCCAAGAGACCCAGTACTTC. It is translated as CASSFMFGTGTQETQYF.